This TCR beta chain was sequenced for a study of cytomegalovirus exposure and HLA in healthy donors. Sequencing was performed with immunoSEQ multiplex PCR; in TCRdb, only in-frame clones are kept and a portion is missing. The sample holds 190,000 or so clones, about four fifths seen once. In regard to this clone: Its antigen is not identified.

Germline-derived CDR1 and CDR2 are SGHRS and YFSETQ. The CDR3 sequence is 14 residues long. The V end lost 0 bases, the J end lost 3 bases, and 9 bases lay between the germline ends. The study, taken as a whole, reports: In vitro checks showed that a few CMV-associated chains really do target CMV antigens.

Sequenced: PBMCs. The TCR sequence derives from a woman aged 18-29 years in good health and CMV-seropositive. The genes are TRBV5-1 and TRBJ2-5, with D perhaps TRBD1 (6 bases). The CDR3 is CASSLVAGEETQYF. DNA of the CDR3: TGCGCCAGCAGCTTGGTTGCAGGGGAAGAGACCCAGTACTTC.